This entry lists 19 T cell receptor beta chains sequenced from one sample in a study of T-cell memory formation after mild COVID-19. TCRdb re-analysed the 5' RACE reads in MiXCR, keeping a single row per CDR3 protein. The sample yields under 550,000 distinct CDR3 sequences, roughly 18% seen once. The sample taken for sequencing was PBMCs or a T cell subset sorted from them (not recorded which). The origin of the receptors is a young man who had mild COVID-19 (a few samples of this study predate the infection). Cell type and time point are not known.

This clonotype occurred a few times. Here the CDR3 DNA reads TGTGCCAGCAGTTACTACCCGGGGGGCAGGAATGAGCAGTTCTTC. Translation gives CASSYYPGGRNEQFF. This sequence joins TRBV6-5 and TRBJ2-1; a weak D match, TRBD2 (7 bases). The CDR3 has 15 amino acids. Trimming removed 1 base at V and 7 bases at J, with 14 bases between. In germline, CDR1 is MNHEY, CDR2 SVGAGI.

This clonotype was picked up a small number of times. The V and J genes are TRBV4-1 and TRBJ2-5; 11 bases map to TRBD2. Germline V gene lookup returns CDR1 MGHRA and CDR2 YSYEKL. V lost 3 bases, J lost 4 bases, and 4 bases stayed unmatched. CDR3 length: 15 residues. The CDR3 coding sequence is TGCGCCAGCAGCCATAGCGGGGGGGCCGTAGAGACCCAGTACTTC. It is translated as CASSHSGGAVETQYF.

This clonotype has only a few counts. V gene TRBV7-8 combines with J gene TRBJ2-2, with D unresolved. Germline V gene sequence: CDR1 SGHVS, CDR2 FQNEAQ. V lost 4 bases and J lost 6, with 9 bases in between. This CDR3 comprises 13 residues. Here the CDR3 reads CASSYDWAGELFF. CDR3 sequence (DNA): TGTGCCAGCAGCTACGATTGGGCCGGGGAGCTGTTTTTT.

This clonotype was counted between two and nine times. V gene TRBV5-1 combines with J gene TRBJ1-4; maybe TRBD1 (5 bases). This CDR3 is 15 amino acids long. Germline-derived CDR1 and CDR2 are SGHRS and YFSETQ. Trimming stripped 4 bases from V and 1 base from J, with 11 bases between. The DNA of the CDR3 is TGCGCCAGCAGCCGGGGGGAAATAACTAATGAAAAACTGTTTTTT. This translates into CASSRGEITNEKLFF.

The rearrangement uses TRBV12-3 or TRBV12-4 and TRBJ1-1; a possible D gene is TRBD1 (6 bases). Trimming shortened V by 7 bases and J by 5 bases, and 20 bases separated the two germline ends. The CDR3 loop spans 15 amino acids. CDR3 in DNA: TGTGCCAGCACCAACCTGCAGGGGCTTGAGACTGAAGCTTTCTTT. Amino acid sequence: CASTNLQGLETEAFF.

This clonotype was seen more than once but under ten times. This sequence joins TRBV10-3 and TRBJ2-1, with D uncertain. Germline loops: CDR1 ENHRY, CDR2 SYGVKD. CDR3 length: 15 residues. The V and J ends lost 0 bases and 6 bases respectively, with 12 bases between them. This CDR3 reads CAISESGKGFNEQFF. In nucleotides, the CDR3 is TGTGCCATCAGTGAGTCGGGTAAAGGGTTCAATGAGCAGTTCTTC.

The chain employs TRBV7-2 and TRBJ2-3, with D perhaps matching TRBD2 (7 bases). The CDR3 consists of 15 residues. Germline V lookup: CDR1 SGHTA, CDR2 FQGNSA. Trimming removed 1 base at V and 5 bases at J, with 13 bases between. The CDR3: CASSLDRGGLDTQYF. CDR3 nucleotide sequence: TGTGCCAGCAGCTTAGATAGGGGGGGGCTAGATACGCAGTATTTT.

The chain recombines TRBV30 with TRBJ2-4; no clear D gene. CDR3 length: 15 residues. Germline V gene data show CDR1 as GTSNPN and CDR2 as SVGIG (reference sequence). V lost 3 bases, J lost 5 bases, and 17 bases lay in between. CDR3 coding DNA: TGTGCCTGGAGCTCCCCCGGTGATGGTCAAAACATTCAGTACTTC. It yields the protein CAWSSPGDGQNIQYF.

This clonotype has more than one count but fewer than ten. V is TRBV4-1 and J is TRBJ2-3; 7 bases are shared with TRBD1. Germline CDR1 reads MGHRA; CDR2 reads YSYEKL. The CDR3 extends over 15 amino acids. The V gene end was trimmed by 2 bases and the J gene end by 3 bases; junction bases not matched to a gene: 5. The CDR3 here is CASSQTGVWTDTQYF. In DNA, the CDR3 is TGCGCCAGCAGCCAAACAGGGGTTTGGACAGATACGCAGTATTTT.

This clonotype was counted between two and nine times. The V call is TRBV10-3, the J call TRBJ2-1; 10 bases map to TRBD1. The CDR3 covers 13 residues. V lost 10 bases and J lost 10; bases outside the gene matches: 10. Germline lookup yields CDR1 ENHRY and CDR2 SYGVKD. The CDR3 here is CATAGTGDGEQFF. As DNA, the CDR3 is TGTGCCACCGCCGGGACAGGGGACGGGGAGCAGTTCTTC.

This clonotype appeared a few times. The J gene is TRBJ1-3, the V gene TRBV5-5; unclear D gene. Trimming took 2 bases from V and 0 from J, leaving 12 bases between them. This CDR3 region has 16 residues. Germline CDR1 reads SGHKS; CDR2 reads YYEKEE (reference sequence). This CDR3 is CASSFFIWGSGNTIYF. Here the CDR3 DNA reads TGTGCCAGCAGCTTTTTTATTTGGGGCTCTGGAAACACCATATATTTT.

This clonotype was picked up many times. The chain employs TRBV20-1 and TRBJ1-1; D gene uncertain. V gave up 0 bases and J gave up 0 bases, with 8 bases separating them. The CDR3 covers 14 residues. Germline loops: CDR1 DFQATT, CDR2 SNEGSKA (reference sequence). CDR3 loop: CSAREPGLNTEAFF. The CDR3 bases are TGCAGTGCTAGAGAGCCCGGTTTGAACACTGAAGCTTTCTTT.

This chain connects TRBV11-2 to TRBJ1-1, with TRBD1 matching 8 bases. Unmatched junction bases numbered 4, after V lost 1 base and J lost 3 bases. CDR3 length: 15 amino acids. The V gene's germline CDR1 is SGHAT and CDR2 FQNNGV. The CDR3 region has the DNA TGTGCCAGCAGCTTAGGGACAGGGCGATACACTGAAGCTTTCTTT. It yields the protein CASSLGTGRYTEAFF.

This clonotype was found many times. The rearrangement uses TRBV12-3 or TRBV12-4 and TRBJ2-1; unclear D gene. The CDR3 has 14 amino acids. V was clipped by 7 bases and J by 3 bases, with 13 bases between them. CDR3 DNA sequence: TGTGCCAGCACCCAATTTGATTTCTACAATGAGCAGTTCTTC. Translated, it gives CASTQFDFYNEQFF.

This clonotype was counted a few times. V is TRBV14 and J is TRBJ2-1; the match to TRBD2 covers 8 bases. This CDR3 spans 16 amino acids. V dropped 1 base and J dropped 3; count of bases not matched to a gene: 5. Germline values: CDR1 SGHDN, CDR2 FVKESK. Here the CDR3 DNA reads TGTGCCAGCAGCCAAGGTCGGGGGGGACGCTACAATGAGCAGTTCTTC. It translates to CASSQGRGGRYNEQFF.

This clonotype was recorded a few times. The CDR3 loop is CATYITQFF. The DNA of the CDR3 is TGCGCCACCTATATCACTCAGTTCTTC. The rearrangement uses TRBV23-1 and TRBJ2-1; D not resolved. TRBV23-1 is sorted into the ORF group, with uncertain function. V lost 10 bases and J 13 bases, leaving 11 bases between the germline ends. The CDR3 contains 9 residues.

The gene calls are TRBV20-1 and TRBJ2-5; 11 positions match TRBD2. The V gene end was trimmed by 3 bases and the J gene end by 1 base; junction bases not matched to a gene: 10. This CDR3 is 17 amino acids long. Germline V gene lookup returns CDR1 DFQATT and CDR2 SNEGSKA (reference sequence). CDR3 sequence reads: CSARPGLAAPTQETQYF. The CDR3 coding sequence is TGCAGTGCTAGGCCGGGACTAGCGGCCCCTACCCAAGAGACCCAGTACTTC.

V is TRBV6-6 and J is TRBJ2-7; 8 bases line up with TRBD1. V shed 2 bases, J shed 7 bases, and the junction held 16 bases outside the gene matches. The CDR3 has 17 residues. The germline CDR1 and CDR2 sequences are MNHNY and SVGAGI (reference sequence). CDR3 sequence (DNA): TGTGCCAGCAGTTACGCACTTTTCGAGACAGGGGCAAGAGAGCAGTACGTC. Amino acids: CASSYALFETGAREQYV.

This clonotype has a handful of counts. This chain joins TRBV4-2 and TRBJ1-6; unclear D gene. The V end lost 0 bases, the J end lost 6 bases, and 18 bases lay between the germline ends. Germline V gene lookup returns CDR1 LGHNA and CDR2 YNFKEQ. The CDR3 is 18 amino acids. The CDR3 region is CASSQEEGYRGINSPLHF. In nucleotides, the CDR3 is TGTGCCAGCAGCCAAGAAGAGGGCTACCGCGGAATTAATTCACCCCTCCACTTT.